The next 26 T cell receptor beta chains were all read from a single sample in a study of blood T cell repertoires in COVID-19 (dated by TCRdb to 2019 to 2021). The library relied on the immunoSEQ multiplex PCR assay. TCRdb re-hosts the immuneACCESS table, in-frame sequences only. Its copies lack some clones; in the studies checked, an unresolved V gene accounts for under half of them, and the cause for the rest is not known. This sample has 60,000 to 90,000 clones in its table, and around 90% of those were observed once. The ten top clones hold over 4% of the sample. What was sequenced was peripheral blood. The receptors stem from a woman at least 80 years old with active or convalescent COVID-19.

This clone was recorded only once. The V and J genes are TRBV5-6 and TRBJ2-3, with 7 nucleotides matching TRBD1. The CDR3 is 15 residues long. Germline V gene data show CDR1 as SGHDT and CDR2 as YYEEEE. Trimming took 5 bases from V and 1 from J; bases not matched to a gene: 7. The DNA for the CDR3 is TGTGCCAGCAGTCTCGGACAGGAGGGCACAGATACGCAGTATTTT. The encoded protein is CASSLGQEGTDTQYF. Full variable domain (outside the CDR3, taken from reference TRBV5-6 and TRBJ2-3): DAGVTQSPTHLIKTRGQQVTLRCSPKSGHDTVSWYQQALGQGPQFIFQYYEEEERQRGNFPDRFSGHQFPNYSSELNVNALLLGDSALYLCASSLGQEGTDTQYFGPGTRLTVL.

The chain is built from TRBV21-1 and TRBJ2-5; the table's D call, TRBD2, has no DNA check behind it. TRBV21-1 is given as a pseudogene. The CDR3 loop spans 18 amino acids. This CDR3 is CASSPAPLAHERRETQYF. The CDR3 DNA sequence: TGTGCCAGCAGCCCCGCCCCACTAGCGCATGAACGGAGGGAGACCCAGTACTTC.

This chain uses TRBV6-5 with TRBJ2-1; 8 bases map to TRBD2. This CDR3 has 16 amino acids. Looked up from germline, CDR1 is MNHEY and CDR2 is SVGAGI. J lost 5 bases, V lost 2 bases, and 8 bases had no gene match. In nucleotides, the CDR3 is TGTGCCAGCAGTTACCGTGGTAGCGGGGCCCACAATGAGCAGTTCTTC. This gives the protein CASSYRGSGAHNEQFF.

The genes are TRBV7-2 and TRBJ2-7; D ambiguous. The CDR3 loop spans 13 amino acids. Germline CDR1 is SGHTA and CDR2 is FQGNSA. Trimming removed 5 bases from V and 0 bases from J, with 8 bases in between. The CDR3 DNA is TGTGCCAGCAGCCTGATTAGCTCCTACGAGCAGTACTTC. As protein: CASSLISSYEQYF.

V is TRBV11-3 and J is TRBJ2-5, with 8 bases lining up with TRBD2. CDR1 and CDR2 from the germline V gene are SGHNT and YENEEA. The CDR3 has 15 residues. With V trimmed by 7 bases and J by 5 bases, 12 bases remained unmatched. This chain's CDR3 is CASTWVERERETQYF. The CDR3 bases are TGTGCCAGCACCTGGGTTGAGCGGGAGAGGGAGACCCAGTACTTC.

This clone was counted only a few times. V and J are TRBV14 and TRBJ1-6; D possibly corresponds to TRBD1 (6 bases). V shed 1 base and J shed 10 bases, with 8 bases lying between them. Germline V gene sequence: CDR1 SGHDN, CDR2 FVKESK. There are 13 residues in the CDR3. This CDR3 is CASSQVGQSPLHF. DNA of the CDR3: TGTGCCAGCAGCCAAGTCGGACAGTCACCCCTCCACTTT. Complete variable domain (other parts from reference TRBV14 and TRBJ1-6): EAGVTQFPSHSVIEKGQTVTLRCDPISGHDNLYWYRRVMGKEIKFLLHFVKESKQDESGMPNNRFLAERTGGTYSTLKVQPAELEDSGVYFCASSQVGQSPLHFGNGTRLTVT.

This chain joins TRBV29-1 and TRBJ2-7; D might be TRBD1 (6 bases). V was pared by 4 bases and J by 3 bases, with 13 bases between. The CDR3 runs 13 residues. Germline CDR1 reads SQVTM; CDR2 reads ANQGSEA. CDR3 loop: CSVGQDSFYEQYF. The CDR3 region has the DNA TGCAGCGTTGGGCAGGACAGTTTCTACGAGCAGTACTTC.

V is TRBV28 and J is TRBJ1-3; TRBD1 might be the D (6 bases). Germline V gene data show CDR1 as MDHEN and CDR2 as SYDVKM. The CDR3 is made up of 15 amino acids. V dropped 4 bases and J dropped 1 base, with 11 bases sitting between them. The CDR3 region is CASSSTGRSGNTIYF. The CDR3 coding sequence is TGTGCCAGCAGTTCTACAGGGCGATCTGGAAACACCATATATTTT.

The count of this clone is one. The rearrangement joins TRBV5-5 to TRBJ2-7, with TRBD1 identical over 8 bases. V shed 0 bases, J shed 12 bases, and the junction held 5 bases outside the gene matches. This CDR3 contains 12 residues. CDR1 and CDR2 (germline): SGHKS, YYEKEE (reference sequence). The CDR3 DNA reads as TGTGCCAGCAGCTTGGACAGGGGGGTACGGTACTTC. This translates into CASSLDRGVRYF.

The chain couples TRBV7-3 to TRBJ2-3, with D maybe TRBD1 (5 bases). This CDR3 is built from 13 residues. The germline CDR1 and CDR2 sequences are SGHTA and FQGTGA. With 1 base removed from V and 6 bases from J, the gap between germline ends came to 8 bases. The CDR3 region is CASSLNPGDTQYF. The CDR3 DNA is TGTGCCAGCAGCTTAAATCCAGGGGATACGCAGTATTTT.

The V call is TRBV27, the J call TRBJ2-3, with D maybe TRBD2 (6 bases). The CDR3 has 16 residues. Trimming took 10 bases from V and 2 from J, leaving 22 bases between them. Germline loops: CDR1 MNHEY, CDR2 SMNVEV (reference sequence). CDR3 protein: CANPSGAGVVTDTQYF. CDR3 DNA sequence: TGTGCCAACCCCTCCGGAGCGGGTGTCGTCACAGATACGCAGTATTTT.

This chain links TRBV29-1 with TRBJ2-1; no clear D. Trimming took off 8 bases at V and 6 bases at J, with 11 bases between the two ends. Germline assignment: CDR1 SQVTM and CDR2 ANQGSEA. The CDR3 is made up of 11 amino acids. CDR3 nucleotides: TGCAGCTCTTCCGAGCGCAATGAGCAGTTCTTC. Protein sequence: CSSSERNEQFF.

This chain joins TRBV5-1 and TRBJ1-4; possible D gene TRBD1, 5 bases. This CDR3 region has 14 residues. Trimming removed 7 bases at V and 0 bases at J, with 10 bases between. Germline assignment: CDR1 SGHRS and CDR2 YFSETQ. This CDR3 reads CASRRGSTNEKLFF. The CDR3 bases are TGCGCCAGCCGCCGGGGGTCAACTAATGAAAAACTGTTTTTT.

In its sample, this clone was seen a few times. V is TRBV18 and J is TRBJ2-1, with 7 bases matching TRBD2. V lost 3 bases to trimming and J lost 5 bases; unmatched junction nucleotides: 1. This CDR3 comprises 13 residues. Germline CDR1 and CDR2: KGHSH and LQKENI. CDR3 bases: TGTGCCAGCTCACCGGGGACTAACAATGAGCAGTTCTTC. It codes for CASSPGTNNEQFF.

The J gene is TRBJ1-2, the V gene TRBV18; 7 bases are shared with TRBD1. The CDR3 sequence is 15 residues long. The germline gives CDR1 KGHSH, CDR2 LQKENI. The ends lost 3 bases at V and 0 bases at J; junction bases unmatched: 4. CDR3 protein: CASSPSGQPNYGYTF. Here the CDR3 DNA reads TGTGCCAGCTCACCGTCGGGACAGCCTAACTATGGCTACACCTTC. Looking up the rest from reference TRBV18 and TRBJ1-2 gives the full variable domain: NAGVMQNPRHLVRRRGQEARLRCSPMKGHSHVYWYRQLPEEGLKFMVYLQKENIIDESGMPKERFSAEFPKEGPSILRIQQVVRGDSAAYFCASSPSGQPNYGYTFGSGTRLTVV.

This clone is a singleton in its sample. The chain joins TRBV29-1 to TRBJ2-3; D gene unclear. Germline CDR1 SQVTM, CDR2 ANQGSEA. There are 12 residues in the CDR3. With 7 bases removed from V and 0 bases from J, the gap between germline ends came to 8 bases. The CDR3 spells CSALTSTDTQYF. CDR3 sequence (DNA): TGCAGCGCCCTCACTAGCACAGATACGCAGTATTTT.

The rearrangement links TRBV2 to TRBJ1-4; a possible D gene is TRBD1 (5 bases). The CDR3 contains 15 residues. In germline, CDR1 is SNHLY, CDR2 FYNNEI. V was pared by 2 bases and J by 0 bases, with 7 bases between. CDR3 sequence: CASSEQGTTNEKLFF. CDR3 DNA: TGTGCCAGCAGTGAACAGGGAACAACTAATGAAAAACTGTTTTTT.

This chain links TRBV6-4 with TRBJ1-2; D gene uncertain. The germline CDR1 and CDR2 sequences are MRHNA and SNTAGT. The CDR3 covers 15 residues. The V end was cut by 2 bases, the J end by 1 base, with 11 bases between. The CDR3 DNA is TGTGCCAGCAGTGACGTGGCAGGCGATAACTATGGCTACACCTTC. Amino acid sequence: CASSDVAGDNYGYTF.

This clone was recorded once. The chain is built from TRBV7-8 and TRBJ1-2; 12 positions match TRBD1. The V gene end was trimmed by 5 bases and the J gene end by 8 bases; junction bases not matched to a gene: 9. This CDR3 is built from 15 residues. Germline lookup yields CDR1 SGHVS and CDR2 FQNEAQ. CDR3 residues: CASSRLGQGADGYTF. CDR3 nucleotides: TGTGCCAGCAGCCGTTTGGGACAGGGGGCTGACGGCTACACCTTC. The full variable domain, completed using reference TRBV7-8 and TRBJ1-2, is GAGVSQSPRYKVAKRGQDVALRCDPISGHVSLFWYQQALGQGPEFLTYFQNEAQLDKSGLPSDRFFAERPEGSVSTLKIQRTQQEDSAVYLCASSRLGQGADGYTFGSGTRLTVV.

The gene calls are TRBV29-1 and TRBJ2-7; perhaps TRBD2 as D (6 bases). The CDR3 spans 15 residues. Germline V gene data show CDR1 as SQVTM and CDR2 as ANQGSEA. The V and J ends lost 4 bases and 0 bases respectively, with 16 bases between them. The CDR3 is CSVVNTGESSYEQYF. DNA for the CDR3: TGCAGCGTTGTCAACACGGGGGAGAGCTCCTACGAGCAGTACTTC.

J is TRBJ1-2 and V is TRBV29-1; 9 nucleotides agree with TRBD1. Germline-derived CDR1 and CDR2 are SQVTM and ANQGSEA. The V gene end was trimmed by 4 bases and the J gene end by 5 bases; junction bases not matched to a gene: 5. The CDR3 has 13 residues. CDR3 sequence: CSVGGTGIYGYTF. The CDR3 DNA follows: TGCAGCGTTGGTGGGACAGGGATTTATGGCTACACCTTC.

The chain is built from TRBV5-4 and TRBJ2-5, with a weak D call TRBD2 (6 bases). CDR3 size: 16 residues. Germline V gene sequence: CDR1 SGHNT, CDR2 YYREEE (reference sequence). Between the trimmed V and J ends, which lost 1 base and 4 bases, there was a span of 17 bases. Here the CDR3 DNA reads TGTGCCAGCAGCTTGTCTTTGCGGGATAGGGTAGAGACCCAGTACTTC. It yields the protein CASSLSLRDRVETQYF.

This clone was found a few times. The CDR3 region is CASSSPTLGGEKLFF. The CDR3 DNA reads TGTGCCAGCAGCTCCCCGACATTGGGGGGTGAAAAACTGTTTTTT. The rearrangement joins TRBV5-4 to TRBJ1-4, with D possibly being TRBD1 (5 bases). V was pared by 3 bases and J by 7 bases, with 16 bases between. Germline lookup yields CDR1 SGHNT and CDR2 YYREEE (reference sequence). The CDR3 has 15 residues.

This chain joins TRBV11-2 and TRBJ1-1; no clear D. Germline CDR1 and CDR2: SGHAT and FQNNGV. V was shortened by 5 bases and J by 2 bases, with 9 bases between the two germline ends. The CDR3 loop spans 13 amino acids. The CDR3 region is CASSVLYNTEAFF. In DNA, the CDR3 is TGTGCCAGCAGCGTACTGTATAACACTGAAGCTTTCTTT.

The chain carries TRBV7-2 and TRBJ1-5, with D tentatively TRBD1 (6 bases). The germline gives CDR1 SGHTA, CDR2 FQGNSA. Trimming stripped 1 base from V and 3 bases from J, with 13 bases between. This CDR3 is built from 16 residues. CDR3 in DNA: TGTGCCAGCAGCTTAGGGGGGCTTGGGGCCAATCAGCCCCAGCATTTT. Its protein is CASSLGGLGANQPQHF.

This rearrangement joins TRBV6-5 to TRBJ2-7; perhaps TRBD2 as D (6 bases). The CDR3 runs to 12 residues. V was pared by 6 bases and J by 3 bases, with 9 bases between. Germline V gene data show CDR1 as MNHEY and CDR2 as SVGAGI. CDR3 in amino acids: CASSPGGYEQYF. The CDR3 nucleotides read TGTGCCAGCAGCCCCGGGGGCTACGAGCAGTACTTC.